Here is one T cell receptor beta chain with its context. TCRdb keeps only in-frame clones here, not all; method: immunoSEQ multiplex PCR. The sample has about 220,000 clones, about 86% seen once. The data stem from a study of blood T cell repertoires in COVID-19. The CDR3 runs to 16 residues. J was trimmed by 1 base and V by 4 bases; bases with no gene match: 8. The germline V gene encodes CDR1 SGHRS and CDR2 YFSETQ. The chain employs TRBV5-1 and TRBJ2-7; 10 bases map to TRBD2. The TCR sequence derives from a woman in her 40s with acute COVID-19. What was sequenced was PBMCs or T cells enriched from blood (not recorded which). CDR3 residues: CASSLETSGNSYEQYF. The CDR3 nucleotides read TGCGCCAGCAGCCTAGAAACTAGCGGGAATTCCTACGAGCAGTACTTC. Looking up the rest from reference TRBV5-1 and TRBJ2-7 gives the full variable domain: KAGVTQTPRYLIKTRGQQVTLSCSPISGHRSVSWYQQTPGQGLQFLFEYFSETQRNKGNFPGRFSGRQFSNSRSEMNVSTLELGDSALYLCASSLETSGNSYEQYFGPGTRLTVT.